This T cell receptor beta chain is drawn from a study of CD8+ T cells in alopecia areata (dated by TCRdb to 2016 to 2019). Describing the broader study: The treated patients took part in an open-label pilot trial in which moderate-to-severe alopecia areata was treated with oral tofacitinib at 5 to 10 mg twice daily. Scalp clonality was compared among normal scalp (n=4), patchy alopecia areata scalp (n=8), and alopecia totalis/universalis scalp (n=8). Amplification of TCRbeta CDR3 regions was done by immunoSEQ multiplex PCR using 35 Vbeta forward primers and 13 Jbeta reverse primers. On the human side, TCRbeta sequencing was run on scalp tissue and on sorted CD4+ and CD8+ peripheral blood T cells from healthy controls and from alopecia areata patients with either patchy or totalis/universalis disease. The study used high-throughput TCRbeta sequencing to examine T cell clonal expansion in alopecia areata, in both the C3H/HeJ mouse model and human patients. Tofacitinib was administered for 6 to 18 months, and 6 months of follow-up off drug were then conducted to assess delayed response and recurrence. RNA came from the PAXgene miRNA kit for fixed scalp, the miRNeasy kit for PBMCs, and the RNeasy kit for mouse skin. Patients on tofacitinib were biopsied at baseline and after 4 and 24 weeks of treatment, and several of the patients also had a later scalp biopsy. Results and caveats for the whole study, not just this receptor: TCR sequences shared between patients were less clear than in mice, possibly partly because of HLA diversity in the patient population. Unlike mouse skin, where gammadelta T cells dominate, normal human skin contains resident alphabeta T cells that get sequenced too, which complicates analysis of the scalp TCR repertoire. Higher clonality and more expanded CD8+ clones were observed in lesional scalp than in normal scalp, particularly in alopecia totalis/universalis, a finding suggestive of antigenic drive.

Lesional scalp punch biopsies and peripheral blood were collected from alopecia areata patients. After PBMCs were isolated by density centrifugation and stained for CD3, CD4 and CD8, a FACSAria was used to sort CD4+ and CD8+ T cells. The CDR3 has 18 amino acids, counting the end cysteine and phenylalanine. Only the CDR3 part of the read is kept: 54 bases, read in frame from the first base. From a lookup of the germline V gene, CDR1 and CDR2 are SGHTA and FQGTGA. Trimming removed 5 bases from V and 8 bases from J; the gene matches leave 13 bases unexplained. Of note for this clone: This clone's antigen is unknown. Base qualities are not at hand, and no much larger clone is one base apart.

Library preparation employed the immunoSEQ multiplex PCR assay. For TCR sequencing, RNA was extracted from every sample and reverse transcribed into cDNA to serve as template. First-strand cDNA was synthesized using SuperScript III with a 2:1 mix of oligo-dT and random hexamers. A synthetic immune receptor repertoire was used to gauge amplification bias, and whatever bias remained was removed computationally. Under the source paper's analysis protocol: Raw reads were preprocessed to remove errors, and CDR3 was defined by IMGT conventions from the conserved cysteine to phenylalanine. Clonality was computed as 1 minus the Shannon entropy, with the entropy normalized by log2 of the number of productive unique TCRs. CD4 or CD8 identity of scalp clones was inferred by cross-referencing scalp TCRbeta sequences with sorted blood CD4 and CD8 repertoires. Entries here come from immuneACCESS through TCRdb and include only in-frame sequences with V and J called. Some clones fail to appear in such tables; in the studies checked, an unresolved V gene covers under half of the shortfall, and the cause of the remainder is unknown. The V and J calls and clone size were taken over from that table, and D and trimming were inferred from the DNA. Recorded for this sample are more than 90,000 clones; around two fifths of them occurred a single time. The top ten constitute 3% to 3.5% of the sample.

Material for sequencing was CD4+ T cells sorted from blood. The receptor comes from a human donor with alopecia areata. The chain employs TRBV7-3 and TRBJ2-1, and TRBD2 aligns with 15 junction nucleotides. In nucleotides, the sequence is TGTGCCAGCAGCCCCCGTCCCGGGACTAGCGGGAGGTTGGATGAGCAGTTCTTC. Its translation reads: CASSPRPGTSGRLDEQFF.